This is a list of T cell receptor beta chains from one sample in a study of blood T cell repertoires in COVID-19. Profiled with immunoSEQ multiplex PCR; TCRdb holds only in-frame clones, not every one. Of just over 60,000 clones in the sample, around four fifths were seen once. Sequenced sample: peripheral blood. The receptor set was obtained from a man aged 25-40 years with COVID-19, enrolled during active disease. Both conserved end residues are part of each CDR3. A D gene is named only where the DNA matches it firmly. Only some rows state a clone size, as once, few, many or a class for expanded clones.

d_call,cdr3_length,v_call,j_call,clone_size,cdr3_aa,cdr3_nt
TRBD2,13,TRBV7-2,TRBJ2-1,NA,CASSSLAGGEQFF,TGTGCCAGCAGCTCGCTAGCGGGCGGTGAGCAGTTCTTC
NA,16,TRBV11-3,TRBJ2-7,NA,CASSLGGPGTFYEQYF,TGTGCCAGCAGCTTAGGGGGACCCGGGACATTTTACGAGCAGTACTTC
TRBD1,14,TRBV6-5,TRBJ2-7,NA,CASSFRTGVGEQYF,TGTGCCAGCAGTTTCCGGACAGGGGTCGGCGAGCAGTACTTC
NA,13,TRBV12-3/TRBV12-4,TRBJ1-1,few,CASSLERETEAFF,TGTGCCAGCAGTTTAGAGAGGGAGACTGAAGCTTTCTTT
TRBD1,16,TRBV6-2/TRBV6-3,TRBJ1-6,NA,CASSDPGQGARSPLHF,TGTGCCAGCAGTGATCCGGGACAGGGGGCGAGGTCACCCCTCCACTTT
NA,10,TRBV6-5,TRBJ2-1,NA,CASGENEQFF,TGTGCCAGCGGAGAGAATGAGCAGTTCTTC
TRBD2,18,TRBV6-1,TRBJ2-3,NA,CASSEAGTSMRRTDTQYF,TGTGCCAGCAGTGAAGCGGGGACTAGCATGCGGCGCACAGATACGCAGTATTTT
NA,15,TRBV9,TRBJ2-1,NA,CASSVEVAAYNEQFF,TGTGCCAGCAGCGTAGAGGTAGCGGCCTACAATGAGCAGTTCTTC
NA,15,TRBV7-2,TRBJ2-7,NA,CASSLTGHNSYEQYF,TGTGCCAGCAGCTTAACGGGACACAACTCCTACGAGCAGTACTTC
NA,12,TRBV20-1,TRBJ2-7,once,CSASYTAYEQYF,TGCAGTGCTAGTTACACCGCCTACGAGCAGTACTTC
TRBD1,17,TRBV28,TRBJ2-7,few,CASRPIKDREIPYEQYF,TGTGCCAGCAGACCAATTAAGGACAGGGAAATTCCCTACGAGCAGTACTTC
NA,11,TRBV28,TRBJ1-2,NA,CASSLEWGYTF,TGTGCCAGCAGTTTGGAGTGGGGCTACACCTTC
NA,15,TRBV7-8,TRBJ2-7,NA,CASSSNRDSSYEQYF,TGTGCCAGCAGCTCAAACCGGGACTCGTCCTACGAGCAGTACTTC
TRBD1,17,TRBV28,TRBJ1-3,NA,CASSSRLRGKGGNTIYF,TGTGCCAGCAGCTCCCGCCTCAGGGGGAAGGGAGGAAACACCATATATTTT
TRBD1,13,TRBV6-5,TRBJ2-7,NA,CASSRDRGHEQYF,TGTGCCAGCAGCAGGGACAGGGGGCATGAGCAGTACTTC
TRBD2,16,TRBV5-1,TRBJ2-1,NA,CASSVRAGRRNDEQFF,TGCGCCAGCAGCGTCCGAGCGGGAAGAAGAAATGATGAGCAGTTCTTC
TRBD1,15,TRBV19,TRBJ2-2,NA,CASSVHRGRGGELFF,TGTGCCAGTAGTGTCCACAGGGGGCGCGGCGGGGAGCTGTTTTTT
NA,15,TRBV6-5,TRBJ1-2,NA,CATTPARGANYGYTF,TGTGCCACCACACCAGCCAGGGGAGCTAACTATGGCTACACCTTC
TRBD1,14,TRBV5-4,TRBJ1-6,NA,CASSLEGAHSPLHF,TGTGCCAGCAGCTTGGAGGGGGCGCATTCACCCCTCCACTTT
NA,18,TRBV29-1,TRBJ1-5,NA,CSVKGGEWQPYSNQPQHF,TGCAGCGTTAAAGGGGGGGAATGGCAGCCCTATAGCAATCAGCCCCAGCATTTT
NA,12,TRBV11-3,TRBJ2-1,NA,CASSLVGGDTFF,TGTGCCAGCAGCTTGGTCGGGGGAGACACGTTCTTC
NA,15,TRBV4-1,TRBJ1-6,few,CASGRPLTGKRTLHF,TGCGCCAGCGGCAGACCTTTAACAGGGAAGAGGACCCTCCACTTT
NA,15,TRBV7-7,TRBJ2-1,NA,CASSLESGTRNEQFF,TGTGCTAGCAGCTTAGAATCGGGAACCCGCAATGAGCAGTTCTTC
NA,15,TRBV5-4,TRBJ2-3,NA,CASSIDRTPTDTQYF,TGTGCCAGCAGCATCGACAGGACTCCCACAGATACGCAGTATTTT
NA,13,TRBV6-2/TRBV6-3,TRBJ2-3,NA,CASSDPGPDTQYF,TGTGCCAGCAGTGACCCAGGGCCAGATACGCAGTATTTT
NA,13,TRBV3-1/TRBV3-2,TRBJ2-7,NA,CASEGGAQHEQYF,TGTGCCAGCGAAGGAGGGGCGCAGCACGAGCAGTACTTC
NA,12,TRBV27,TRBJ1-5,NA,CASSPQNQPQHF,TGTGCCAGCAGTCCACAAAATCAGCCCCAGCATTTT
NA,14,TRBV10-3,TRBJ1-3,NA,CAISGDRGENTIYF,TGTGCCATCAGTGGAGATAGGGGTGAAAACACCATATATTTT
TRBD2,13,TRBV6-2/TRBV6-3,TRBJ2-7,NA,CASSWGTSAEQYF,TGTGCCAGCAGTTGGGGGACTAGCGCCGAGCAGTACTTC
TRBD2,15,TRBV6-5,TRBJ2-2,NA,CASSWTSGAVGELFF,TGTGCCAGCAGTTGGACTAGCGGGGCGGTCGGGGAGCTGTTTTTT
TRBD2,17,TRBV9,TRBJ2-5,NA,CASSSRPTSGGGETQYF,TGTGCCAGCAGCTCCAGGCCGACTAGCGGGGGTGGAGAGACCCAGTACTTC
TRBD1,14,TRBV11-2,TRBJ2-7,NA,CASSRQGVSYEQYF,TGTGCCAGCAGCCGACAGGGGGTCTCCTACGAGCAGTACTTC
TRBD1,13,TRBV11-2,TRBJ2-7,NA,CASSRGQGSEQYF,TGTGCCAGCAGCCGGGGACAGGGTAGCGAGCAGTACTTC
NA,15,TRBV19,TRBJ2-3,once,CASSITGLHTDTQYF,TGTGCCAGTAGTATTACTGGGCTTCACACAGATACGCAGTATTTT
NA,15,TRBV6-5,TRBJ2-7,NA,CASSYSARASYEQYF,TGTGCCAGCAGTTACTCTGCCAGGGCCTCCTACGAGCAGTACTTC
NA,13,TRBV18,TRBJ1-4,NA,CASSPRGGEKLFF,TGTGCCAGCTCACCACGAGGTGGTGAAAAACTGTTTTTT
TRBD2,15,TRBV4-1,TRBJ2-7,NA,CASSQGEGLSYEQYF,TGCGCCAGCAGCCAGGGGGAGGGTTTAAGCTACGAGCAGTACTTC
NA,11,TRBV30,TRBJ1-4,NA,CAWSVSEKLFF,TGTGCCTGGAGTGTTAGTGAAAAACTGTTTTTT
TRBD1,18,TRBV15,TRBJ1-5,NA,CATSRDLRRTGGSQPQHF,TGTGCCACCAGCAGAGATTTGAGGCGGACAGGGGGCAGTCAGCCCCAGCATTTT
TRBD1,15,TRBV5-4,TRBJ2-7,NA,CASSWARGQGYEQYF,TGTGCCAGCAGCTGGGCCCGAGGACAGGGTTACGAGCAGTACTTC
NA,14,TRBV5-1,TRBJ1-1,NA,CASSLGQVGTEAFF,TGCGCCAGCAGCTTGGGACAGGTGGGCACTGAAGCTTTCTTT
NA,15,TRBV24-1,TRBJ2-1,NA,CATSDVLAPYNEQFF,TGTGCCACCAGTGATGTACTAGCCCCCTACAATGAGCAGTTCTTC
TRBD2,16,TRBV7-2,TRBJ2-7,NA,CASSLAPSGPLSEQYF,TGTGCCAGCAGCTTAGCCCCTAGCGGACCTCTCTCCGAGCAGTACTTC
NA,13,TRBV12-3/TRBV12-4,TRBJ2-4,NA,CASSLTDLNIQYF,TGTGCCAGCAGTTTGACAGACCTAAACATTCAGTACTTC
NA,15,TRBV30,TRBJ1-5,NA,CAWSVVEERGQPQHF,TGTGCCTGGAGTGTGGTAGAGGAGAGAGGTCAGCCCCAGCATTTT
NA,13,TRBV19,TRBJ1-1,NA,CASKGGENTEAFF,TGTGCCAGTAAAGGAGGGGAGAACACTGAAGCTTTCTTT
TRBD1,16,TRBV24-1,TRBJ2-4,NA,CATSDSGTGTKNIQYF,TGTGCCACCAGTGATTCCGGGACAGGGACAAAAAACATTCAGTACTTC
TRBD2,18,TRBV7-7,TRBJ2-3,NA,CASSPGRWGAGGADTQYF,TGTGCCAGCAGCCCAGGTCGGTGGGGAGCGGGAGGAGCAGATACGCAGTATTTT
TRBD2,16,TRBV10-3,TRBJ2-1,NA,CAISLQLAGAYNEQFF,TGTGCCATCAGCCTGCAACTAGCGGGAGCCTACAATGAGCAGTTCTTC
TRBD1,16,TRBV5-1,TRBJ2-7,few,CASSRAGQGQSYEQYF,TGCGCCAGCAGCCGGGCCGGACAGGGGCAATCCTACGAGCAGTACTTC
TRBD1,14,TRBV19,TRBJ2-4,NA,CASSMGQELNIQYF,TGTGCCAGTAGTATGGGACAGGAACTAAACATTCAGTACTTC
NA,16,TRBV24-1,TRBJ2-2,once,CATSDPSGANTGELFF,TGTGCCACCAGTGATCCGTCAGGGGCGAACACCGGGGAGCTGTTTTTT
TRBD1,14,TRBV7-3,TRBJ2-2,NA,CASSLGTGIGELFF,TGTGCCAGCAGCCTCGGGACAGGGATCGGGGAGCTGTTTTTT
NA,13,TRBV24-1,TRBJ2-2,NA,CATLGGNTGELFF,TGTGCCACTCTAGGGGGGAACACCGGGGAGCTGTTTTTT
TRBD1,16,TRBV19,TRBJ1-1,NA,CASSSRGRTGYTEAFF,TGTGCCAGTAGTTCACGAGGGCGGACAGGGTACACTGAAGCTTTCTTT
TRBD1,17,TRBV7-2,TRBJ2-1,NA,CASSLIPGQRALNEQFF,TGTGCCAGCAGCCTAATACCGGGACAGAGGGCCCTCAATGAGCAGTTCTTC
TRBD1,16,TRBV4-2,TRBJ1-2,NA,CASSQPGGQGNYGYTF,TGTGCCAGCAGCCAACCGGGGGGACAGGGGAACTATGGCTACACCTTC
TRBD1,16,TRBV24-1,TRBJ2-1,NA,CATSDYRQGLKDEQFF,TGTGCCACCAGTGATTACCGACAGGGTCTTAAGGATGAGCAGTTCTTC
TRBD1,14,TRBV18,TRBJ1-2,NA,CASSLEWDRAGYTF,TGTGCCAGCTCACTCGAGTGGGACAGGGCTGGCTACACCTTC
NA,14,TRBV5-1,TRBJ2-1,NA,CASSPTSLGNEQFF,TGCGCCAGCAGCCCGACTAGTCTAGGCAATGAGCAGTTCTTC